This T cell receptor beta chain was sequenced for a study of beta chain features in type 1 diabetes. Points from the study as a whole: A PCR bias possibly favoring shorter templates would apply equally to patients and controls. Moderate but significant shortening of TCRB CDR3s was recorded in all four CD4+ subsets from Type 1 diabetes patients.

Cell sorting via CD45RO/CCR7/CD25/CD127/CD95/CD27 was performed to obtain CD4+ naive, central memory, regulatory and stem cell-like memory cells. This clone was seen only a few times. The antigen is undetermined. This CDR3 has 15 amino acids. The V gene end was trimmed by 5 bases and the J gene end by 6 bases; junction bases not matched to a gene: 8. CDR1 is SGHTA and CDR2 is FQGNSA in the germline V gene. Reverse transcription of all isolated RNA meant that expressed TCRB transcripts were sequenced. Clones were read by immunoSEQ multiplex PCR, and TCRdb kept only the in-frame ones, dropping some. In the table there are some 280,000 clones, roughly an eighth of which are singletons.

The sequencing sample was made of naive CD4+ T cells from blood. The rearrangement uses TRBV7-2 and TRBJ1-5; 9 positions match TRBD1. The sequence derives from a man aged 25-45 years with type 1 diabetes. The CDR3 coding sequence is TGTGCCAGCAGCGGATCCGGGACAGGGTTTCAGCCCCAGCATTTT. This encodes CASSGSGTGFQPQHF.